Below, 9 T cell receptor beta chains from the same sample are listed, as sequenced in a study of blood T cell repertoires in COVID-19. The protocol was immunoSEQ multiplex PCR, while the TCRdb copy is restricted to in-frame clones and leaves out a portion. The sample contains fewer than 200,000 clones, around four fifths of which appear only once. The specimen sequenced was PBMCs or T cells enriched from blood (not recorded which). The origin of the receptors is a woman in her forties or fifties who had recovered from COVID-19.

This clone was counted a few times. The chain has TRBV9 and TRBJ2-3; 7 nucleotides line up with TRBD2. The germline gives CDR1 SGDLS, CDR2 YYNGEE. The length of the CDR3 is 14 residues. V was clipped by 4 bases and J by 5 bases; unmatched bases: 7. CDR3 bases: TGTGCCAGCAGCAAGCGGGACGCACAAGATACGCAGTATTTT. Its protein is CASSKRDAQDTQYF.

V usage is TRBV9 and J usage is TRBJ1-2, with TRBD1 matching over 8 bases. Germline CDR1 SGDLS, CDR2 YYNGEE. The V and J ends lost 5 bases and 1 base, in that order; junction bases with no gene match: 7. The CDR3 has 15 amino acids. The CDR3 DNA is TGTGCCAGCAGTTTAGGGACAGGTATTAACTATGGCTACACCTTC. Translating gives CASSLGTGINYGYTF.

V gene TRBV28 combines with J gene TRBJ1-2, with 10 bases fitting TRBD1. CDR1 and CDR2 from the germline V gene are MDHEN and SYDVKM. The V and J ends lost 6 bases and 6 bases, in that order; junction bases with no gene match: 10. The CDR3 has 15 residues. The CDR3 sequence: CASRKLDRGQDGYTF. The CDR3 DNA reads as TGTGCCAGCAGAAAACTCGACAGGGGGCAGGATGGCTACACCTTC.

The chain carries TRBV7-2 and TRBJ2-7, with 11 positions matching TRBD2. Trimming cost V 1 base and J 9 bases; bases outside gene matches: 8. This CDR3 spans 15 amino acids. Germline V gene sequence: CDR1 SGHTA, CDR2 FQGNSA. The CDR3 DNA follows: TGTGCCAGCAGCTTAGGTGGGGATACTAGCGGGGGGCAGTACTTC. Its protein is CASSLGGDTSGGQYF.

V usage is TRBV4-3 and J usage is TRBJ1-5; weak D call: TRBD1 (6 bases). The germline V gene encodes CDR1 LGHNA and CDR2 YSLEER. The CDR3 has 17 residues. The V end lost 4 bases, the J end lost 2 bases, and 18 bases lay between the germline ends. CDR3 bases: TGCGCCAGCAGCCCCGGAACAGGGAACTGGGGCAATCAGCCCCAGCATTTT. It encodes CASSPGTGNWGNQPQHF.

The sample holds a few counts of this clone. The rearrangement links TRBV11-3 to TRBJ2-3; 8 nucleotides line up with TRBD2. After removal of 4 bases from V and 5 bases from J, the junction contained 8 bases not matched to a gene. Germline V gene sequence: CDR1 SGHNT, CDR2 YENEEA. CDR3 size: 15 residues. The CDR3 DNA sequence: TGTGCCAGCAGCTCAACAGCGGGAGATGGAGATACGCAGTATTTT. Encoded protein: CASSSTAGDGDTQYF.

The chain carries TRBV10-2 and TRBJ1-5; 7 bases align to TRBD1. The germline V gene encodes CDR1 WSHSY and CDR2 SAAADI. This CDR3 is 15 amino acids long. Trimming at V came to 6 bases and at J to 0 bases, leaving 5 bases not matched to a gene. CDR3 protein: CASRGTAYSNQPQHF. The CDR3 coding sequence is TGCGCCAGCAGAGGGACAGCATATAGCAATCAGCCCCAGCATTTT.

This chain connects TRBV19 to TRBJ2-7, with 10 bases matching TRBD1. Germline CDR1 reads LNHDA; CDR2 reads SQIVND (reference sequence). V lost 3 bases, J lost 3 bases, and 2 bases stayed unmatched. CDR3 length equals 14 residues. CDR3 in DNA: TGTGCCAGTAGTATCCGGACAGGGGGCTACGAGCAGTACTTC. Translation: CASSIRTGGYEQYF.

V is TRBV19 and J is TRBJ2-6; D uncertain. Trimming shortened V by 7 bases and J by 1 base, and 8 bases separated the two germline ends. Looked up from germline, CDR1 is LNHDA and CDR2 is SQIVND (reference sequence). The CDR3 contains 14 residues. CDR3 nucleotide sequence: TGTGCCAGTACGTTCGGTTCTGGGGCCAACGTCCTGACTTTC. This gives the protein CASTFGSGANVLTF.